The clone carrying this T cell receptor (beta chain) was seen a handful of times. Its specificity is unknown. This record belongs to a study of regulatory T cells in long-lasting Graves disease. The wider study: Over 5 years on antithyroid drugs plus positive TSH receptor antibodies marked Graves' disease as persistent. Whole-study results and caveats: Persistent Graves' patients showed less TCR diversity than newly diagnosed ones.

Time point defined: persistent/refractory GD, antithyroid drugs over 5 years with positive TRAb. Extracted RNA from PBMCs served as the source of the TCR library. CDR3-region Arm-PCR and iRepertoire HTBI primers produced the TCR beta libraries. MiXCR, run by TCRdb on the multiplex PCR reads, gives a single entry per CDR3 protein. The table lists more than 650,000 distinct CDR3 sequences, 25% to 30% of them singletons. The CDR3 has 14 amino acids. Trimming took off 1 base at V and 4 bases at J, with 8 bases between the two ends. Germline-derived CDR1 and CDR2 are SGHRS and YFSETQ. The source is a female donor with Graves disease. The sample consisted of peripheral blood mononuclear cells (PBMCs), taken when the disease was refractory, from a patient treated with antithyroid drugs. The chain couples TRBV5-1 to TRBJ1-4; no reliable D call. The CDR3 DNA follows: TGCGCCAGCAGCTTGAATAGCTATAATGAAAAACTGTTTTTT. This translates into CASSLNSYNEKLFF.